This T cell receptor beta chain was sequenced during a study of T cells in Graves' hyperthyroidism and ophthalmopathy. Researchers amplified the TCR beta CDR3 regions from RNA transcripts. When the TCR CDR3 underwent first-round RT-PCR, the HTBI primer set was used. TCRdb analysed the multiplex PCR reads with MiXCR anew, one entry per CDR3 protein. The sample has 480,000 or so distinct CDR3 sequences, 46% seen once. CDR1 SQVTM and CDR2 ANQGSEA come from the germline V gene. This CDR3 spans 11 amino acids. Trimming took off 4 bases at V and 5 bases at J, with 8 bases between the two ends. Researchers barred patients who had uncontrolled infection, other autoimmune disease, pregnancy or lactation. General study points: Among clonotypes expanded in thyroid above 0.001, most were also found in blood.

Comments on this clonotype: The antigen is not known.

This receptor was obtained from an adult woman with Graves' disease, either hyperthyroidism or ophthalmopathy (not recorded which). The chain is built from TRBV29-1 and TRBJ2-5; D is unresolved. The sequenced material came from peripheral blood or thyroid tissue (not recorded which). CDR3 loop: CSVAGYETQYF. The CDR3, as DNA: TGCAGCGTTGCGGGTTACGAGACCCAGTACTTC.